The TCR beta chain described here comes from a study of control samples from healthy donors and cancer patients. V dropped 6 bases and J dropped 4; count of bases not matched to a gene: 8. The CDR3 sequence is 15 residues long. Germline values: CDR1 MNHEY, CDR2 SVGAGI. Only in-frame clones appear in the TCRdb table, and some are missing; sequencing was by immunoSEQ multiplex PCR. The table records 150,000 or so clones, 93% of them present only once. The origin of this receptor is a man younger than 35 in good health. Sequences were obtained from blood. The chain joins TRBV6-5 to TRBJ2-7, with 11 bases fitting TRBD1. CDR3 nucleotides: TGTGCCAGCAGAAAGGACGGGACAGGGGGGTACGAGCAGTACTTC. This sequence encodes CASRKDGTGGYEQYF.